This T cell receptor (beta chain) was captured in a study of shared clonotypes between healthy human individuals. About the study: The plates for each donor numbered three CD4 naive, three CD4 memory, two CD8 naive and one CD8 memory.

The assay was immunoSEQ multiplex PCR, and TCRdb's table has in-frame clones only and misses some. The table shows 600,000 to 700,000 clones, with more than 70% occurring only once. Per the germline V gene, CDR1 is SNHLY and CDR2 is FYNNEI. Trimming pared 5 bases from V and 10 bases from J, leaving 15 bases between. The CDR3 runs to 13 residues. This receptor was taken from a woman aged 30 to 39 in good health. Sequencing was done on a sample of memory CD4+ T cells sorted from blood. Specified subset: CD45RA-negative fraction. The chain combines TRBV2 with TRBJ2-1; D is ambiguous. In DNA, the CDR3 is TGTGCCAGCAGTCCGCTGGGCGCATGGGAGCAGTTCTTC. It translates to CASSPLGAWEQFF.